This TCR beta chain is drawn from a study of radiation and T cells in renal cell carcinoma. Study-level background: Nephrectomy followed 15 Gy stereotactic body radiation by 4 weeks. Notes on the study in general: Without pretreatment biopsies, baseline tumor clonotype presence was undetermined. In blood, top tumor clones expanded by 2 weeks, shrinking by 4.

Libraries were prepared by immunoSEQ multiplex PCR; TCRdb keeps only in-frame clonotypes and omits some of them. The repertoire holds around 76,000 clones, 82% seen once, with approximately 5.4% in the top ten. Germline V gives CDR1 LNHNV, CDR2 YYDKDF (reference sequence). Germline trimming cut 0 bases from V and 3 bases from J; bases unmatched to any gene: 7. This CDR3 spans 16 amino acids. A few counts support this clone. Its antigen is unknown. Time point of the sample: blood 2 weeks post-SBRT. Treatment meaning: 15 Gy SBRT to primary tumor, nephrectomy 4 weeks later. V gene TRBV15 combines with J gene TRBJ2-7, with 8 bases that match TRBD2. The sequences come from blood, collected from a patient whose treatment included radiotherapy and nephrectomy. The TCR sequence derives from a man in his 60s with renal cell carcinoma. CDR3 DNA: TGTGCCACCAGCAGAGACTCTAGCGGGTTACTCTACGAGCAGTACTTC. Its translation: CATSRDSSGLLYEQYF.